This TCR beta chain appears in the sequencing data of a study of beta chain features in type 1 diabetes. Staining for CD45RO/CCR7/CD25/CD127/CD95/CD27 allowed sorting of CD4+ naive, central memory, regulatory and stem cell-like memory cells. Once sorted, every population was more than 95% pure. Study-wide results and caveats: Amplification by PCR could prefer shorter templates, with the same effect in patients and controls. VDJ junctions sequenced from type 1 diabetes patients showed fewer insertions and more deletions. Shorter TCRB CDR3s, moderately but significantly so, marked every one of the four CD4+ subsets in Type 1 diabetes patients.

Expressed TCRB transcripts were sequenced because the isolated RNA had all been reverse transcribed beforehand. TCRdb keeps only in-frame clones here, not all; method: immunoSEQ multiplex PCR. Counted here are hundreds of thousands of clones, approximately 11% occurring once; the ten biggest clones make up approximately 0.017%. CDR3 length: 18 amino acids. CDR1 SGHTA and CDR2 FQGTGA come from the germline V gene. With 4 bases removed from V and 1 base from J, the gap between germline ends came to 20 bases. Comment on this clone: Its antigen is still unknown.

The rearrangement uses TRBV7-3 and TRBJ1-5; tentative D call: TRBD1 (5 bases). The sequenced sample was naive CD4+ T cells from blood. The receptor was derived from a man between 25 and 39 years old with type 1 diabetes. Here the CDR3 reads CASSSPQAPDRSNQPQHF. The CDR3 bases are TGTGCCAGCAGCTCGCCCCAGGCCCCAGACAGAAGCAATCAGCCCCAGCATTTT.